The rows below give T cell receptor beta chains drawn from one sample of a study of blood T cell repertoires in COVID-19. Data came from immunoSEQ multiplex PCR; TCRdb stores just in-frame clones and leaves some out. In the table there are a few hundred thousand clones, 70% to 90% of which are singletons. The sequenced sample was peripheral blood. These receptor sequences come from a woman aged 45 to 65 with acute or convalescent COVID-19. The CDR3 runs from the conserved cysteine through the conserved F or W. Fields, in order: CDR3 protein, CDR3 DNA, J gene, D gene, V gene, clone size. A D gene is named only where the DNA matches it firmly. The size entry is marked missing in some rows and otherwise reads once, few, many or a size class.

CDR3 protein: CATSRDSVTGRTEAFF
CDR3 DNA: TGTGCCACCAGCAGAGATTCAGTAACAGGGAGAACTGAAGCTTTCTTT
J gene: TRBJ1-1
D gene: NA
V gene: TRBV15
clone size: NA

CDR3 protein: CASSQNGWTEAFF
CDR3 DNA: TGTGCCAGCAGCCAAAACGGGTGGACTGAAGCTTTCTTT
J gene: TRBJ1-1
D gene: NA
V gene: TRBV4-2
clone size: NA

CDR3 protein: CASSQGGSSYNEQFF
CDR3 DNA: TGTGCCAGCAGCCAGGGGGGAAGCTCCTACAATGAGCAGTTCTTC
J gene: TRBJ2-1
D gene: NA
V gene: TRBV7-6
clone size: NA

CDR3 protein: CASSLRFPKHYEQYF
CDR3 DNA: TGTGCCAGCAGTTTAAGATTTCCCAAACACTACGAGCAGTACTTC
J gene: TRBJ2-7
D gene: NA
V gene: TRBV28
clone size: NA

CDR3 protein: CASSPRRGSNTIYF
CDR3 DNA: TGTGCCAGTAGTCCACGCAGGGGGAGCAACACCATATATTTT
J gene: TRBJ1-3
D gene: TRBD1
V gene: TRBV19
clone size: once

CDR3 protein: CASSFGLAGATEQFF
CDR3 DNA: TGTGCCAGCAGCTTTGGACTAGCGGGAGCTACGGAGCAGTTCTTC
J gene: TRBJ2-1
D gene: TRBD2
V gene: TRBV7-7
clone size: NA

CDR3 protein: CASSGNNGGFNQPQHF
CDR3 DNA: TGTGCCAGCAGCGGGAACAATGGGGGCTTCAATCAGCCCCAGCATTTT
J gene: TRBJ1-5
D gene: NA
V gene: TRBV2
clone size: NA

CDR3 protein: CASSEEDSRGLETQYF
CDR3 DNA: TGTGCCAGCAGTGAGGAGGACAGTCGCGGGTTGGAGACCCAGTACTTC
J gene: TRBJ2-5
D gene: NA
V gene: TRBV25-1
clone size: NA

CDR3 protein: CATGFQEQFF
CDR3 DNA: TGTGCCACCGGGTTTCAAGAGCAGTTCTTC
J gene: TRBJ2-1
D gene: NA
V gene: TRBV10-3
clone size: NA

CDR3 protein: CASSPRDRGNEKLFF
CDR3 DNA: TGTGCCAGCTCACCAAGGGACAGGGGTAATGAAAAACTGTTTTTT
J gene: TRBJ1-4
D gene: TRBD1
V gene: TRBV18
clone size: NA

CDR3 protein: CASSLTGGGYSNQPQHF
CDR3 DNA: TGTGCCAGCAGTTTGACAGGGGGCGGGTATAGCAATCAGCCCCAGCATTTT
J gene: TRBJ1-5
D gene: TRBD1
V gene: TRBV28
clone size: few

CDR3 protein: CATSREPRKREFQSSYEQYF
CDR3 DNA: TGTGCCACCAGCAGAGAACCCCGCAAGCGGGAGTTCCAGAGCTCCTACGAGCAGTACTTC
J gene: TRBJ2-7
D gene: TRBD2
V gene: TRBV15
clone size: NA

CDR3 protein: CASSVEVSGASGNTIYF
CDR3 DNA: TGTGCCAGCAGCGTAGAAGTCTCAGGGGCATCTGGAAACACCATATATTTT
J gene: TRBJ1-3
D gene: NA
V gene: TRBV9
clone size: few

CDR3 protein: CASPGRERAYEQYF
CDR3 DNA: TGTGCCAGCCCGGGGAGGGAAAGAGCCTACGAGCAGTACTTC
J gene: TRBJ2-7
D gene: TRBD2
V gene: TRBV27
clone size: NA

CDR3 protein: CASSRQGLPYNEQFF
CDR3 DNA: TGTGCCAGCAGCCGTCAGGGGCTGCCATACAATGAGCAGTTCTTC
J gene: TRBJ2-1
D gene: NA
V gene: TRBV7-9
clone size: once

CDR3 protein: CASSLYTGPYEQYF
CDR3 DNA: TGTGCCAGCAGTTTATATACAGGACCCTACGAGCAGTACTTC
J gene: TRBJ2-7
D gene: NA
V gene: TRBV27
clone size: NA

CDR3 protein: CASSVSFGSGDTDTQYF
CDR3 DNA: TGTGCCAGCAGCGTATCATTCGGTAGCGGGGACACAGATACGCAGTATTTT
J gene: TRBJ2-3
D gene: TRBD2
V gene: TRBV9
clone size: NA